This TCR beta chain comes out of a study of shared clonotypes between healthy human individuals. This clone was observed once. No DNA is shown, since the ends of the CDR3 on it are uncertain; the CDR3 is the one TCRdb lists. Sequencing was performed with immunoSEQ multiplex PCR; in TCRdb, only in-frame clones are kept and a portion is missing. The data show over 95,000 clones, approximately 70% seen once. CDR1 is SGHRS and CDR2 is YFSETQ in the germline V gene. From its first to its last residue, the CDR3 has 13 amino acids. Source material: memory CD8+ T cells sorted from blood. Noted subset: CD45RO+ cells pooled with CCR7-negative TemRA cells. The TCR originated in a woman in her twenties or thirties in good health. The chain combines TRBV5-1 with TRBJ2-1; TRBD1, the D gene given by the table, was not confirmed from the DNA. The CDR3 sequence is CASSFGTGALEFF.